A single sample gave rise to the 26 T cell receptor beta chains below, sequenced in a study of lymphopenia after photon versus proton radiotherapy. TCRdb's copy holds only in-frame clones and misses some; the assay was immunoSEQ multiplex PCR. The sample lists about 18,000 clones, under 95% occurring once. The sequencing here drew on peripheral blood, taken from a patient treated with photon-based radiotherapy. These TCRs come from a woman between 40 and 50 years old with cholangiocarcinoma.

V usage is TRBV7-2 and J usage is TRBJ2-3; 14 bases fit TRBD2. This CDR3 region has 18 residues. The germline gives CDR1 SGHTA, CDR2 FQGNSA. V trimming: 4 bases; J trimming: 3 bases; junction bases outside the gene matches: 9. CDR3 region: CASSSAGTSGSITDTQYF. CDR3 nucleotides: TGTGCCAGCAGCTCCGCGGGGACTAGCGGGAGTATTACAGATACGCAGTATTTT.

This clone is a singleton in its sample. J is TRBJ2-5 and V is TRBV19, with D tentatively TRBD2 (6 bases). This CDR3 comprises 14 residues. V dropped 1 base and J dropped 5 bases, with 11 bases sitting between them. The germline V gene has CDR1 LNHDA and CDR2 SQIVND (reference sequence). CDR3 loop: CASSIVGGMETQYF. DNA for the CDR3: TGTGCCAGTAGTATAGTCGGAGGGATGGAGACCCAGTACTTC.

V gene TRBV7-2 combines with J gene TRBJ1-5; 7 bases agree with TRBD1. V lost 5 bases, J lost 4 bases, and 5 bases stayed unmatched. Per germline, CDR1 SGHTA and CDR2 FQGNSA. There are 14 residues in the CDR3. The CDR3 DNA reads TGTGCCAGCAGCCGAGAGACAGGGAATCAGCCCCAGCATTTT. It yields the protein CASSRETGNQPQHF.

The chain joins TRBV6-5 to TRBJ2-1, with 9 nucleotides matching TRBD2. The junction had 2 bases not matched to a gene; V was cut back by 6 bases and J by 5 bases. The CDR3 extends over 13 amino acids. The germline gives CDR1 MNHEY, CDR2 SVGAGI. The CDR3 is CASRERGDNEQFF. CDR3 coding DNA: TGTGCCAGCAGAGAGCGGGGGGACAATGAGCAGTTCTTC.

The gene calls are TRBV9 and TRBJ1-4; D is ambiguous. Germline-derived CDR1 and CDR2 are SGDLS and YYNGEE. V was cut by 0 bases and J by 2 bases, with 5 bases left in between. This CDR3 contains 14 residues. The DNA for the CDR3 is TGTGCCAGCAGCGTAGGAGCCACTAATGAAAAACTGTTTTTT. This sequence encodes CASSVGATNEKLFF. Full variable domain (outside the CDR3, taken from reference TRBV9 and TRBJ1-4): DSGVTQTPKHLITATGQRVTLRCSPRSGDLSVYWYQQSLDQGLQFLIQYYNGEERAKGNILERFSAQQFPDLHSELNLSSLELGDSALYFCASSVGATNEKLFFGSGTQLSVL.

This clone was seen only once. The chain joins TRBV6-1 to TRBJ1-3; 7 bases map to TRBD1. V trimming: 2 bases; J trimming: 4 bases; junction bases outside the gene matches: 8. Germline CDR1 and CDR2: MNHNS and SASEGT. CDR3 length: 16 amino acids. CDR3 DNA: TGTGCCAGCAGTGAACAGGGGGTCAGGTTGGGAAACACCATATATTTT. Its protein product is CASSEQGVRLGNTIYF.

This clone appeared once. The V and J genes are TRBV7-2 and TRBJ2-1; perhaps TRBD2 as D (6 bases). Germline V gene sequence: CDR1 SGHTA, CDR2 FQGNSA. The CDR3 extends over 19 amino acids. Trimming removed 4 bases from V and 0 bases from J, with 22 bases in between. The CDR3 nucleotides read TGTGCCAGCAGCTCACCTTGGGGCCAGCGGGCTATCTCCTACAATGAGCAGTTCTTC. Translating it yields CASSSPWGQRAISYNEQFF.

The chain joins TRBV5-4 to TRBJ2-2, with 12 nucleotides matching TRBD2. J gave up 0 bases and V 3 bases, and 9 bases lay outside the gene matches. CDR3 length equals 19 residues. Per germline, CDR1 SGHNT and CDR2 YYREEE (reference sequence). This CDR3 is CASSWVPGLAGANTGELFF. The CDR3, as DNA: TGTGCCAGCAGCTGGGTTCCGGGACTAGCGGGCGCGAACACCGGGGAGCTGTTTTTT. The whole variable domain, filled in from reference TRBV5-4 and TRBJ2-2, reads ETGVTQSPTHLIKTRGQQVTLRCSSQSGHNTVSWYQQALGQGPQFIFQYYREEENGRGNFPPRFSGLQFPNYSSELNVNALELDDSALYLCASSWVPGLAGANTGELFFGEGSRLTVL.

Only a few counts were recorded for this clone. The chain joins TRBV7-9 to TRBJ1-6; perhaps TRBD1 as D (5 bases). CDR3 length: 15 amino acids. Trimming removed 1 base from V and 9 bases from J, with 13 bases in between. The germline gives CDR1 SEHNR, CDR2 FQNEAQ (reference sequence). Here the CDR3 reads CASSLVGQGGSPLHF. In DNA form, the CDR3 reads TGTGCCAGCAGCTTAGTTGGGCAGGGCGGTTCACCCCTCCACTTT.

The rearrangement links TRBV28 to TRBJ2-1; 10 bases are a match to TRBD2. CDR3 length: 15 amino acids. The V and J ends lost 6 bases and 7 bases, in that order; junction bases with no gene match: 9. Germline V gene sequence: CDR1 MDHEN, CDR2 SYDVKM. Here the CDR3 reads CASRGLLAGINEQFF. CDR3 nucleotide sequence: TGTGCCAGCAGGGGATTACTAGCGGGAATAAATGAGCAGTTCTTC.

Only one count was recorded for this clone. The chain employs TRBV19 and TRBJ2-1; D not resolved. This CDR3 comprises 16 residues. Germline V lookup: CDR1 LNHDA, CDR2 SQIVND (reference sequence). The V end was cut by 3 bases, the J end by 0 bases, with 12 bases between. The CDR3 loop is CASSMGFGGSYNEQFF. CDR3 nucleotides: TGTGCCAGTAGTATGGGATTTGGCGGCTCCTACAATGAGCAGTTCTTC.

CDR3 in amino acids: CASSLSGAPGAAFF. The DNA for the CDR3 is TGTGCCAGCAGTTTATCGGGGGCCCCGGGGGCCGCTTTCTTT. The chain couples TRBV27 to TRBJ1-1, with a possible D match to TRBD1 (6 bases). V was cut by 0 bases and J by 11 bases, with 16 bases left in between. This CDR3 comprises 14 residues. Germline CDR1 MNHEY, CDR2 SMNVEV (reference sequence).

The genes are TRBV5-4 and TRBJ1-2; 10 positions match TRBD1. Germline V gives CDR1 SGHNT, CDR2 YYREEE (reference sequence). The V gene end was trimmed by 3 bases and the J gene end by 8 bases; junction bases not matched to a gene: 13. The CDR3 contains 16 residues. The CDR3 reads CASSSRDRGDSIGYTF. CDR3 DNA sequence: TGTGCCAGCAGCTCCCGGGACAGGGGCGACTCTATCGGCTACACCTTC.

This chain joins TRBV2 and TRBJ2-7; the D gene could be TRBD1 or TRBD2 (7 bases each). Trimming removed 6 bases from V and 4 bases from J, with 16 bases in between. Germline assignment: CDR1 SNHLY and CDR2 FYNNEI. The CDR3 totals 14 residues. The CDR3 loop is CASSQGGVLYEQYF. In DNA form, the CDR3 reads TGTGCCAGCAGCCAGGGGGGGGTCCTATACGAGCAGTACTTC. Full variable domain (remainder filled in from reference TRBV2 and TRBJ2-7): EPEVTQTPSHQVTQMGQEVILRCVPISNHLYFYWYRQILGQKVEFLVSFYNNEISEKSEIFDDQFSVERPDGSNFTLKIRSTKLEDSAMYFCASSQGGVLYEQYFGPGTRLTVT.

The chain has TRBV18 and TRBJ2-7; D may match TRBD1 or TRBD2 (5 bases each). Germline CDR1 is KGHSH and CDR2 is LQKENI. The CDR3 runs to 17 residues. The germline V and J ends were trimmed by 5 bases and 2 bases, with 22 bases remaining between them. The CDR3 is CASSSKSPGTLTYEQYF. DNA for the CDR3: TGTGCCAGCTCATCTAAATCCCCCGGGACCCTAACCTACGAGCAGTACTTC.

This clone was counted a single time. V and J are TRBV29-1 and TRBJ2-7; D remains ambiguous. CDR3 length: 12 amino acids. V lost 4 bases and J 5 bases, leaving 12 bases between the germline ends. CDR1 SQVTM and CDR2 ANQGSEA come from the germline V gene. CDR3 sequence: CSVVVLLNEQYF. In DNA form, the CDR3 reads TGCAGCGTTGTGGTACTCCTGAACGAGCAGTACTTC.

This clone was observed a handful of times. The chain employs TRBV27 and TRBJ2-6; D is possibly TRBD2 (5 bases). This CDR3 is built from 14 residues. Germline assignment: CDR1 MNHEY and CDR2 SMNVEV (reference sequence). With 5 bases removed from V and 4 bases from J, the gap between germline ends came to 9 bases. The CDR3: CASSPPGGANVLTF. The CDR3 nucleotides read TGTGCCAGCAGTCCCCCGGGAGGGGCCAACGTCCTGACTTTC.

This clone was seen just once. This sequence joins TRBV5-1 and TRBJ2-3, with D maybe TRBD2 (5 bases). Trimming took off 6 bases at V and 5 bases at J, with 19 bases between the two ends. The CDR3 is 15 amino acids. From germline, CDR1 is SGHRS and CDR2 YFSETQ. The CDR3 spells CASTRTGNLGDTQYF. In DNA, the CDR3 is TGCGCCAGCACCCGGACGGGGAATTTAGGAGATACGCAGTATTTT.

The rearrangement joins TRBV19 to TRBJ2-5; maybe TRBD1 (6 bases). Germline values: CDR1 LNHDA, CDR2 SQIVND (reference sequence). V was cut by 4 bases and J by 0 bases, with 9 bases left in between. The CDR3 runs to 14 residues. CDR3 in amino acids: CASSTGQYQETQYF. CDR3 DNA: TGTGCCAGTAGTACCGGACAGTACCAAGAGACCCAGTACTTC. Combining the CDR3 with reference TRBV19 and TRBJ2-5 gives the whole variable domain DGGITQSPKYLFRKEGQNVTLSCEQNLNHDAMYWYRQDPGQGLRLIYYSQIVNDFQKGDIAEGYSVSREKKESFPLTVTSAQKNPTAFYLCASSTGQYQETQYFGPGTRLLVL.

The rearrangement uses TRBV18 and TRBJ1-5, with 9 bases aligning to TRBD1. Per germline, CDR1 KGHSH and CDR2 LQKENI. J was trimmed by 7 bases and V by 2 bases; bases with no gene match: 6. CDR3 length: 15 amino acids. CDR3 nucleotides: TGTGCCAGCTCACCAAGACAGGGGGTTGAGCAGCCCCAGCATTTT. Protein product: CASSPRQGVEQPQHF.

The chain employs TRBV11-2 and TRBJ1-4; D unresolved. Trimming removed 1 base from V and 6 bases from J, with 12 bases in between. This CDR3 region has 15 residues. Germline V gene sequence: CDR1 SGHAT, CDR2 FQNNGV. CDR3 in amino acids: CASSLVRRGHEKLFF. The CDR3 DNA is TGTGCCAGCAGCTTAGTTCGGAGAGGGCATGAAAAACTGTTTTTT.

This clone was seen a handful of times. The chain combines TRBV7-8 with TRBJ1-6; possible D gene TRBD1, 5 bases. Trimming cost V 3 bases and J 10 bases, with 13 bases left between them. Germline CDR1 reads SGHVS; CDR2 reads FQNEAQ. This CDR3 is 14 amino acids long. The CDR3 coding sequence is TGTGCCAGCAGCTTCCGGACGGGGCGGTCACCCCTCCACTTT. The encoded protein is CASSFRTGRSPLHF.

The CDR3: CASSQDGGTVQETQYF. The DNA for the CDR3 is TGTGCCAGCAGCCAAGACGGGGGGACGGTCCAAGAGACCCAGTACTTC. V gene TRBV4-2 combines with J gene TRBJ2-5; 7 bases fit TRBD2. Unmatched junction bases numbered 5, after V lost 0 bases and J lost 1 base. The V gene's germline CDR1 is LGHNA and CDR2 YNFKEQ. The CDR3 consists of 16 residues.

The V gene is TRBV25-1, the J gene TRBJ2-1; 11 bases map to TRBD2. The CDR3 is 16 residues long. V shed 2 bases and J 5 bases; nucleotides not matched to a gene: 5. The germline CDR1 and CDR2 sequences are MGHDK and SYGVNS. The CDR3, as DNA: TGTGCCAGCAGTGAAGCTAGCGGGAGGACCCACAATGAGCAGTTCTTC. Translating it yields CASSEASGRTHNEQFF.

The CDR3 loop is CASSPHTDLSYEQYF. The CDR3 DNA reads TGTGCCAGCAGTCCCCACACCGACCTCTCCTACGAGCAGTACTTC. The J gene is TRBJ2-7, the V gene TRBV28; D gene uncertain. CDR1 and CDR2 from the germline V gene are MDHEN and SYDVKM. The CDR3 consists of 15 residues. The germline V and J ends were trimmed by 5 bases and 0 bases, with 14 bases remaining between them.

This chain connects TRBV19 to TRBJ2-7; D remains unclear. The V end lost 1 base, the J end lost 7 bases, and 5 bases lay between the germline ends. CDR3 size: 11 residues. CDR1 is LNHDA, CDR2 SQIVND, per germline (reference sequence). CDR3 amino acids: CASSIAEEQYF. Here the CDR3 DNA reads TGTGCCAGTAGTATAGCAGAAGAGCAGTACTTC.